Listed below are T cell receptor beta chains from one sample, sequenced in a study of technical replicates of blood from a few donors. TCRdb keeps only in-frame clones here, not all; method: immunoSEQ multiplex PCR. The sample has roughly 80,000 clones; approximately 97% are singletons. The sample consisted of T cells isolated from PBMCs. The receptors originated from a human donor in good health. CDR3s include the opening cysteine and the closing phenylalanine or tryptophan. D genes are given only for firm matches. Some rows have no size entry. The others give once, few or many, or a class for an expanded clone.

D: TRBD2; V: TRBV4-1; size: -; J: TRBJ2-1; CDR3: CASSLSGLAGFDEQFF; DNA: TGCGCCAGCAGCCTTTCGGGACTAGCGGGGTTCGATGAGCAGTTCTTC
D: TRBD1; V: TRBV11-2; size: -; J: TRBJ1-1; CDR3: CASSLAAGTAWGNTEAFF; DNA: TGTGCCAGCAGCTTAGCGGCGGGGACAGCCTGGGGAAACACTGAAGCTTTCTTT
D: -; V: TRBV29-1; size: -; J: TRBJ2-1; CDR3: CSVGARSSYNEQFF; DNA: TGCAGCGTTGGGGCCCGAAGCTCCTACAATGAGCAGTTCTTC
D: -; V: TRBV20-1; size: -; J: TRBJ1-2; CDR3: CSALGDYGYTF; DNA: TGCAGTGCTCTGGGCGATTATGGCTACACCTTC
D: -; V: TRBV30; size: -; J: TRBJ2-3; CDR3: CAWSVAEVAGDTQYF; DNA: TGTGCCTGGAGTGTAGCAGAAGTGGCCGGGGATACGCAGTATTTT
D: -; V: TRBV27; size: -; J: TRBJ1-5; CDR3: CASSPTLRQPQHF; DNA: TGTGCCAGCAGTCCAACTCTCCGGCAGCCCCAGCATTTT
D: -; V: TRBV10-2; size: -; J: TRBJ1-1; CDR3: CASSGGGIGSAFF; DNA: TGCGCCAGCAGTGGGGGCGGAATTGGGTCAGCTTTCTTT
D: TRBD1; V: TRBV4-2; size: -; J: TRBJ1-2; CDR3: CASSQARGRGYTF; DNA: TGTGCCAGCAGCCAGGCTAGGGGGCGCGGCTACACCTTC
D: -; V: TRBV11-3; size: -; J: TRBJ1-5; CDR3: CASSLRGNQPQHF; DNA: TGTGCCAGCAGCTTGAGGGGGAATCAGCCCCAGCATTTT
D: TRBD2; V: TRBV19; size: -; J: TRBJ2-1; CDR3: CASSIGPSGGADEQFF; DNA: TGTGCCAGTAGTATAGGACCTAGCGGGGGGGCCGATGAGCAGTTCTTC
D: TRBD2; V: TRBV13; size: once; J: TRBJ2-3; CDR3: CASSLGLAGVPGLHTQYF; DNA: TGTGCCAGCAGCTTAGGCCTAGCGGGAGTTCCCGGGTTGCATACGCAGTATTTT
D: TRBD1; V: TRBV5-4; size: -; J: TRBJ1-2; CDR3: CASSFMGRGFGYTF; DNA: TGTGCCAGCAGCTTTATGGGCAGGGGGTTTGGCTACACCTTC
D: TRBD1; V: TRBV9; size: -; J: TRBJ2-7; CDR3: CASSPGQGRPYEQYF; DNA: TGTGCCAGCAGCCCGGGACAGGGAAGGCCCTACGAGCAGTACTTC
D: TRBD1; V: TRBV6-1; size: -; J: TRBJ1-2; CDR3: CASSEGQGAFYGYTF; DNA: TGTGCCAGCAGTGAGGGACAGGGGGCTTTCTATGGCTACACCTTC
D: -; V: TRBV28; size: -; J: TRBJ2-1; CDR3: CASSFLTEQFF; DNA: TGTGCCAGCAGTTTTTTAACAGAGCAGTTCTTC
D: -; V: TRBV19; size: -; J: TRBJ2-7; CDR3: CASSIGTGTYEQYF; DNA: TGTGCCAGTAGTATCGGTACAGGTACCTACGAGCAGTACTTC
D: TRBD2; V: TRBV5-1; size: -; J: TRBJ2-1; CDR3: CASSLSGSRRNEQFF; DNA: TGCGCCAGCAGCTTGAGCGGGAGTCGACGCAATGAGCAGTTCTTC
D: TRBD2; V: TRBV5-1; size: -; J: TRBJ2-1; CDR3: CASSLEGLAGINEQFF; DNA: TGCGCCAGCAGCCTGGAGGGACTAGCGGGAATCAATGAGCAGTTCTTC
D: -; V: TRBV7-9; size: -; J: TRBJ1-2; CDR3: CASSLFRDRLLGGYGYTF; DNA: TGTGCCAGCAGCCTATTCCGGGACCGCTTGTTAGGGGGCTATGGCTACACCTTC
D: -; V: TRBV5-6; size: -; J: TRBJ2-7; CDR3: CASSLVVRGASYEQYF; DNA: TGTGCCAGCAGCTTGGTAGTCAGGGGTGCCTCCTACGAGCAGTACTTC
D: TRBD1; V: TRBV5-8; size: -; J: TRBJ1-1; CDR3: CASSFFGTGYPEAFF; DNA: TGTGCCAGCAGCTTTTTCGGGACAGGGTACCCTGAAGCTTTCTTT
D: TRBD1; V: TRBV5-1; size: -; J: TRBJ1-1; CDR3: CASRSDRAEAFF; DNA: TGCGCCAGCAGAAGCGACAGGGCTGAAGCTTTCTTT
D: -; V: TRBV4-1; size: -; J: TRBJ1-1; CDR3: CASSHPTILNTEAFF; DNA: TGCGCCAGCAGCCACCCGACAATACTGAACACTGAAGCTTTCTTT
D: TRBD2; V: TRBV11-2; size: -; J: TRBJ2-2; CDR3: CASSSGLPTGELFF; DNA: TGTGCCAGCAGCTCGGGACTACCCACCGGGGAGCTGTTTTTT
D: TRBD2; V: TRBV28; size: -; J: TRBJ2-5; CDR3: CASLAGGPQTQYF; DNA: TGTGCCAGTCTAGCGGGAGGGCCTCAGACCCAGTACTTC
D: -; V: TRBV7-8; size: -; J: TRBJ2-3; CDR3: CASSTPRGRGQYF; DNA: TGTGCCAGCAGCACACCTAGGGGGCGGGGACAGTATTTT
D: -; V: TRBV5-5; size: -; J: TRBJ1-2; CDR3: CASSLKIADRHYGYTF; DNA: TGTGCCAGCAGCTTGAAGATCGCCGACAGGCACTATGGCTACACCTTC
D: TRBD2; V: TRBV6-4; size: -; J: TRBJ2-2; CDR3: CASSDSYVGGRDTGELFF; DNA: TGTGCCAGCAGTGACTCGTATGTCGGCGGGAGAGACACCGGGGAGCTGTTTTTT
D: TRBD1; V: TRBV30; size: -; J: TRBJ2-5; CDR3: CAWSVQTGAQETQYF; DNA: TGTGCCTGGAGTGTCCAGACAGGGGCCCAAGAGACCCAGTACTTC
D: -; V: TRBV11-2; size: -; J: TRBJ1-2; CDR3: CASSLTGANYGYTF; DNA: TGTGCCAGCAGCTTAACTGGAGCTAACTATGGCTACACCTTC
D: -; V: TRBV18; size: -; J: TRBJ1-1; CDR3: CASSQGGAEAFF; DNA: TGTGCCAGCTCACAAGGGGGGGCTGAAGCTTTCTTT
D: -; V: TRBV12-5; size: -; J: TRBJ1-1; CDR3: CASGLTPGIEAFF; DNA: TGTGCTAGTGGTTTGACTCCCGGGATAGAAGCTTTCTTT
D: -; V: TRBV6-5; size: -; J: TRBJ2-6; CDR3: CASSYSTGTNVLTF; DNA: TGTGCCAGCAGTTACTCAACAGGGACCAACGTCCTGACTTTC
D: -; V: TRBV18; size: -; J: TRBJ1-2; CDR3: CASSGIQDPGYGYTF; DNA: TGTGCCAGCTCAGGAATACAGGATCCGGGCTATGGCTACACCTTC
D: -; V: TRBV7-6; size: -; J: TRBJ2-1; CDR3: CASSARGDSSYNEQFF; DNA: TGTGCCAGCAGCGCCAGGGGGGACAGCTCCTACAATGAGCAGTTCTTC
D: TRBD1; V: TRBV25-1; size: -; J: TRBJ1-4; CDR3: CASSDLGTGNEKLFF; DNA: TGTGCCAGCAGTGATCTCGGGACAGGGAATGAAAAACTGTTTTTT
D: -; V: TRBV6-5; size: once; J: TRBJ1-6; CDR3: CASSLDRETLHF; DNA: TGTGCCAGCAGTCTGGACCGGGAAACTCTCCACTTT
D: TRBD2; V: TRBV5-4; size: -; J: TRBJ2-3; CDR3: CASSSLAGVSPGPQYF; DNA: TGTGCCAGCAGCTCCCTAGCGGGGGTTTCACCGGGGCCGCAGTATTTT
D: -; V: TRBV7-8; size: -; J: TRBJ1-6; CDR3: CASSLEAGRRYSPLHF; DNA: TGTGCCAGCAGCTTAGAGGCGGGAAGAAGGTATTCACCCCTCCACTTT
D: -; V: TRBV10-3; size: -; J: TRBJ1-1; CDR3: CAISGGLGNTEAFF; DNA: TGTGCCATCAGTGGGGGACTGGGGAACACTGAAGCTTTCTTT
D: TRBD2; V: TRBV6-5; size: -; J: TRBJ2-2; CDR3: CASSWTSGVTGELFF; DNA: TGTGCCAGCAGCTGGACTAGCGGGGTCACCGGGGAGCTGTTTTTT
D: TRBD1; V: TRBV6-5; size: -; J: TRBJ1-6; CDR3: CASRDSTSTLHF; DNA: TGTGCCTCCAGGGACAGTACGTCCACCCTCCACTTT
D: TRBD1; V: TRBV27; size: -; J: TRBJ1-1; CDR3: CASSPDRGLAEAFF; DNA: TGTGCCAGCAGTCCCGACAGGGGTTTGGCTGAAGCTTTCTTT
D: -; V: TRBV21-1; size: -; J: TRBJ1-6; CDR3: CASSKSAGMIEPLHF; DNA: TGTGCCAGCAGCAAATCAGCAGGCATGATAGAACCCCTCCACTTT
D: TRBD1; V: TRBV7-8; size: -; J: TRBJ1-2; CDR3: CASSLGGQSLNYGYTF; DNA: TGTGCCAGCAGCTTAGGGGGACAGTCTCTTAACTATGGCTACACCTTC
D: -; V: TRBV30; size: -; J: TRBJ1-1; CDR3: CAWSKLNTEAFF; DNA: TGTGCCTGGAGTAAGCTGAACACTGAAGCTTTCTTT
D: TRBD1; V: TRBV6-5; size: -; J: TRBJ2-1; CDR3: CASSPDRGAYNEQFF; DNA: TGTGCCAGCAGTCCTGACAGGGGAGCCTACAATGAGCAGTTCTTC
D: -; V: TRBV11-3; size: -; J: TRBJ2-2; CDR3: CASSFAVLNTGELFF; DNA: TGTGCCAGCAGCTTCGCGGTATTGAACACCGGGGAGCTGTTTTTT
D: TRBD1; V: TRBV19; size: few; J: TRBJ1-1; CDR3: CASTFLSRDSPEAFF; DNA: TGTGCCAGTACTTTCCTATCCCGGGACAGCCCTGAAGCTTTCTTT
D: TRBD1; V: TRBV15; size: -; J: TRBJ1-2; CDR3: CATGQGAFGYTF; DNA: TGTGCCACCGGCCAGGGGGCGTTTGGCTACACCTTC
D: TRBD2; V: TRBV7-9; size: -; J: TRBJ2-3; CDR3: CASTTRIGLAGGRADTQYF; DNA: TGTGCCAGCACCACCCGCATCGGACTAGCGGGAGGGCGGGCAGATACGCAGTATTTT
D: -; V: TRBV5-1; size: -; J: TRBJ2-5; CDR3: CASSLQGQETQYF; DNA: TGCGCCAGCAGCTTACAGGGACAAGAGACCCAGTACTTC
D: TRBD1; V: TRBV6-6; size: -; J: TRBJ1-1; CDR3: CASSYGTGAGEAFF; DNA: TGTGCCAGCAGTTACGGGACAGGGGCGGGTGAAGCTTTCTTT
D: TRBD1; V: TRBV6-6; size: -; J: TRBJ2-7; CDR3: CASSLLRDRDYEQYF; DNA: TGTGCCAGCAGTTTACTCCGGGACAGGGACTACGAGCAGTACTTC
D: TRBD2; V: TRBV29-1; size: once; J: TRBJ2-3; CDR3: CSVVASGLTDTQYF; DNA: TGCAGCGTTGTCGCTAGCGGGTTAACAGATACGCAGTATTTT
D: TRBD1; V: TRBV28; size: -; J: TRBJ1-5; CDR3: CASSHGQGTTGSNQPQHF; DNA: TGTGCCAGCAGTCATGGACAGGGTACCACAGGAAGCAATCAGCCCCAGCATTTT
D: TRBD1; V: TRBV28; size: -; J: TRBJ2-7; CDR3: CASSPLPDRVDEQYF; DNA: TGTGCCAGCAGTCCGCTACCCGACAGGGTAGACGAGCAGTACTTC
D: TRBD2; V: TRBV11-2; size: -; J: TRBJ2-3; CDR3: CASSLVAGGTDTQYF; DNA: TGTGCCAGCAGCTTAGTCGCGGGAGGGACAGATACGCAGTATTTT
D: -; V: TRBV10-3; size: -; J: TRBJ1-5; CDR3: CAISDHRGGTSNQPQHF; DNA: TGTGCCATCAGCGACCACCGGGGGGGCACGAGCAATCAGCCCCAGCATTTT